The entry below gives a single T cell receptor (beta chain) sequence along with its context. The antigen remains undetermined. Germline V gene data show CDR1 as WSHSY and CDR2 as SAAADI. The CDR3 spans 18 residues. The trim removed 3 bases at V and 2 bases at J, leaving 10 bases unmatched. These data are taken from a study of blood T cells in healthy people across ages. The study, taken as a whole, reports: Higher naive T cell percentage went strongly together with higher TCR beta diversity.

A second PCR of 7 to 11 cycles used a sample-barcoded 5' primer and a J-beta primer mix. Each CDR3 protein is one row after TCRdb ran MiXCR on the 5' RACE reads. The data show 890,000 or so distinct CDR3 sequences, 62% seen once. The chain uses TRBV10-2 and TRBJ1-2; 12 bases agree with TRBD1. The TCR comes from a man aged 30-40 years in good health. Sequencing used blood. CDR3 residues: CASSEDLPGQGANYGYTF. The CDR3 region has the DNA TGCGCCAGCAGTGAAGACCTACCGGGACAGGGGGCGAACTATGGCTACACCTTC.